These 9 T cell receptor beta chains were all obtained from the same sample, sequenced in a study of blood T cell repertoires in COVID-19. The protocol was immunoSEQ multiplex PCR, while the TCRdb copy is restricted to in-frame clones and leaves out a portion. The table records under 150,000 clones, approximately 80% of them present only once. The sample was peripheral blood. Source of these receptors: a man aged 55 to 69 with active or convalescent COVID-19.

V usage is TRBV3-1 (or the pseudogene TRBV3-2) and J usage is TRBJ1-3; no clear D. Germline CDR1 is LGHDT and CDR2 is YNNKEL (reference sequence). Trimming removed 4 bases from V and 1 base from J, with 11 bases in between. This CDR3 is 15 amino acids long. The CDR3 coding sequence is TGTGCCAGCAGCCTCATTGGAGGGTCTGGAAACACCATATATTTT. Amino acid sequence: CASSLIGGSGNTIYF.

This chain uses TRBV5-1 with TRBJ2-1; D might be TRBD1 (6 bases). Germline CDR1 and CDR2: SGHRS and YFSETQ. The CDR3 length is 15 residues. The V end lost 0 bases, the J end lost 9 bases, and 16 bases lay between the germline ends. CDR3 loop: CASSLDTGSGVEQFF. The DNA for the CDR3 is TGCGCCAGCAGCTTGGATACAGGGTCCGGGGTTGAGCAGTTCTTC. The entire variable domain, with the rest obtained from reference TRBV5-1 and TRBJ2-1, is as follows: KAGVTQTPRYLIKTRGQQVTLSCSPISGHRSVSWYQQTPGQGLQFLFEYFSETQRNKGNFPGRFSGRQFSNSRSEMNVSTLELGDSALYLCASSLDTGSGVEQFFGPGTRLTVL.

The chain employs TRBV5-1 and TRBJ2-1; 10 nucleotides line up with TRBD2. Looked up from germline, CDR1 is SGHRS and CDR2 is YFSETQ. Trimming cost V 3 bases and J 5 bases; bases outside gene matches: 14. The CDR3 sequence is 18 residues long. The CDR3 coding sequence is TGCGCCAGCAGCTCTATCACCGGCGGGACTAGCGCTAACAATGAGCAGTTCTTC. This encodes CASSSITGGTSANNEQFF.

This clone has a handful of counts. The chain joins TRBV7-2 to TRBJ2-7; D possibly corresponds to TRBD2 (5 bases). The CDR3 totals 14 residues. Trimming left V 5 bases short and J 6 bases short, with 17 bases between. Germline V CDR1 and CDR2: SGHTA, FQGNSA. CDR3 in amino acids: CASSPGPGRGEQYF. The DNA for the CDR3 is TGTGCCAGCAGCCCAGGACCGGGGAGAGGCGAGCAGTACTTC.

V usage is TRBV20-1 and J usage is TRBJ1-1, with D unclear. The ends were cut back, 5 bases at V and 10 bases at J, with 14 bases in the middle. Per the germline V gene, CDR1 is DFQATT and CDR2 is SNEGSKA (reference sequence). The CDR3 length is 11 residues. The CDR3 coding sequence is TGCAGTGCTGGGCACGACCGCTTAGCTTTCTTT. Its translation: CSAGHDRLAFF.

This clone showed up just a few times. The gene calls are TRBV14 and TRBJ2-4, with 12 positions matching TRBD1. Germline CDR1 and CDR2: SGHDN and FVKESK. Trimming removed 2 bases from V and 5 bases from J; junction bases left unmatched: 4. The CDR3 consists of 16 residues. The CDR3 loop reads CASSQMGQGAENIQYF. CDR3 nucleotide sequence: TGTGCCAGCAGCCAAATGGGACAGGGGGCGGAAAACATTCAGTACTTC. Drawing the rest from reference TRBV14 and TRBJ2-4, the complete variable domain is EAGVTQFPSHSVIEKGQTVTLRCDPISGHDNLYWYRRVMGKEIKFLLHFVKESKQDESGMPNNRFLAERTGGTYSTLKVQPAELEDSGVYFCASSQMGQGAENIQYFGAGTRLSVL.

The V call is TRBV27, the J call TRBJ1-2, with D hard to call. The CDR3 runs to 13 residues. Trimming cost V 2 bases and J 4 bases, with 8 bases left between them. The germline CDR1 and CDR2 sequences are MNHEY and SMNVEV (reference sequence). CDR3: CASSLTPGYGYTF. In DNA, the CDR3 is TGTGCCAGCAGTTTAACCCCCGGCTATGGCTACACCTTC.

V is TRBV10-3 and J is TRBJ2-3; 8 nucleotides agree with TRBD2. The V segment lost 10 bases and the J segment 0 bases; nucleotides outside the gene matches: 9. There are 15 residues in the CDR3. Germline V gives CDR1 ENHRY, CDR2 SYGVKD. CDR3 in amino acids: CATAGGASSTDTQYF. Written as DNA, the CDR3 is TGTGCCACGGCGGGGGGCGCCTCTAGCACAGATACGCAGTATTTT.

V usage is TRBV19 and J usage is TRBJ2-4; TRBD2 is a possible D gene (5 bases). CDR1 LNHDA and CDR2 SQIVND come from the germline V gene (reference sequence). CDR3 length: 15 residues. The V end was cut by 2 bases, the J end by 2 bases, with 10 bases between. The CDR3 DNA reads TGTGCCAGTAGTATAAGCGGTAGAACCAAAAACATTCAGTACTTC. Protein sequence: CASSISGRTKNIQYF.